The entry that follows covers one T cell receptor (beta chain) sequence. Method: immunoSEQ multiplex PCR; TCRdb's copy keeps in-frame clones and lacks some. This sample carries around 80,000 clones, roughly 84% of them seen once, and the ten largest clones take around 5.7%. This sample was included in a study of control samples from healthy donors and cancer patients. CDR1 is SGHNT, CDR2 YYREEE, per germline (reference sequence). The CDR3 contains 14 residues. V gave up 4 bases and J gave up 3 bases; unmatched junction bases: 4. The specimen sequenced was blood. This sequence originates from a woman aged 50 to 60 in good health. V is TRBV5-4 and J is TRBJ2-3; 8 bases agree with TRBD1. The CDR3, as DNA: TGTGCCAGCAGCCGACAGGGGAGTACAGATACGCAGTATTTT. Translating gives CASSRQGSTDTQYF.